This T cell receptor beta chain was recovered during a study of tumor-infiltrating lymphocytes in primary liver carcinoma (dated by TCRdb to 2015 to 2018). Describing the broader study: Roughly 5 patients with histopathologically diagnosed primary liver carcinoma underwent surgical resection in China between November 2015 and March 2016. The five patients, three men and two women aged 30 to 69 years, had hepatocellular carcinoma (four) or combined HCC and intrahepatic cholangiocarcinoma (one). The five patients had tumors of stage T1-T3 N0M0, with maximum diameters ranging from roughly 4.2 to 11 cm. Each sample produced about 3.5 to 7.13 million productive TCRbeta reads, and read depth showed no significant difference between tissue types. For each liver tumor, the study sampled five regions along with adjacent normal tissue and blood, and applied TCRbeta repertoire sequencing, expression microarrays and whole-exome sequencing. TCRbeta repertoire sequencing covered 35 or so specimens from 5 patients: 25 or so tumor regions, 5 adjacent noncancerous liver tissues and 5 peripheral blood samples. High reproducibility was observed for the technical replicate repertoires, with mean shared-clone rates about 0.89 and correlation coefficients above 0.95.

Using a constant-region primer and ProtoScript II reverse transcriptase, TCRbeta-specific cDNA was reverse-transcribed from around 500 ng total RNA. Three nested multiplex PCR rounds, following a slightly modified ARM-PCR procedure, were used to build the TCRbeta libraries. Each of the first two PCR rounds ran for approximately 11 cycles using multiplex TRBV1-TRBV30 forward primers together with a Cbeta reverse primer. Sample barcodes and Illumina adapters were added in a final 25-cycle PCR with Deep VentR polymerase. Amplicons of 200-500 bp were gel-purified with a QIAquick gel extraction kit before sequencing. An Illumina HiSeq 2500 was used to sequence the TCRbeta amplicons with 250-bp paired-end reads. From the authors' description of their analysis: To recover full CDR3 sequences, reads were quality-trimmed using Trimmomatic v0.33 and paired reads were then merged using FLASH v1.2.11. V, D and J germline segments were assigned to the rearranged TCRbeta sequences by MiGEC v1.2.1b. Clonotype statistics and Shannon-Wiener diversity indices were calculated with VDJtools v1.0.0. To reduce sampling bias, subsequent analyses other than the diversity analysis used only the 250 most abundant clonotypes in each sample. The raw public reads went through TCRdb reprocessing: fastp at Q25, MiXCR clone calling, in-frame beta chains kept. Merged by CDR3 protein, the rows form single entries marked with the most common genes and DNA. None of the V and J calls come from the authors' own analysis; TCRdb made them. The sample yields some 320,000 distinct CDR3 sequences; 65% were counted once. The ten largest clones represent approximately 9% of the sample.

The germline V gene supplies CDR1 MNHNS and CDR2 SASEGT. V loses 0 bases, J loses 4 bases, and the germline ends lie 7 bases apart. Its CDR3 holds 13 amino acids, cysteine through phenylalanine. This entry keeps only the CDR3 DNA: 39 bases, framed from base 1. Broad study findings and their caveats: Consistent with antigen-driven expansion, pairs of tumor regions showed higher repertoire overlap (mean around 35%) than either tumor-adjacent pairs (about 17%) or tumor-blood pairs (approximately 15%). Bulk unsorted samples precluded comparing CD4+ and CD8+ T cell repertoires. Because sequencing covered only the TCR beta chain and unpaired alpha chains were not captured, true repertoire diversity is likely underestimated. Only 4 or 5 patients were included in the study, and the authors note that the findings should be validated in a larger study. The top 250 clones accounted for a significantly greater share of the repertoire in tumors than in blood (p = 0.039).

RNA from unsorted whole blood was extracted with TRIzol reagent, and germline DNA was obtained with the DNeasy Blood & Tissue kit. Chronic HBV infection was present in the patients, and the patients were treatment-naive at sampling. Approximately 4 milliliters of peripheral blood were collected into K2EDTA tubes before surgery. There are many counts of this clonotype. This clone's antigen is unknown. No base qualities exist here, and no much larger clone lies one base off it. The source is a man aged 35 to 55 with primary liver carcinoma and hepatitis B virus infection. The specimen sequenced was peripheral blood. Here the chain combines TRBV6-1 and TRBJ2-7; confidence is insufficient to name the D gene. The CDR3 protein sequence reads: CASSEALGYEQYF. The nucleotide sequence reads TGTGCCAGCAGTGAAGCGCTCGGGTACGAGCAGTACTTC.